This TCR beta chain was obtained from a study of blood T cell repertoires in COVID-19. At the level of the study: COVID-19 samples collected from the United States, Italy and Spain covered acute and convalescent phases. In each case, the material was cDNA or gDNA derived from T cells, B-cell-depleted T cells, or PBMCs.

In the original processing: Amplification of reference gene primers was used by the study to estimate nucleated cell counts. TCRdb's table, derived via immunoSEQ multiplex PCR, lists solely in-frame clones and lacks some. Clonal size and the V and J genes are those of that table, whereas D and trimming came from the DNA. This table has hundreds of thousands of clones, roughly 90% appearing once. In germline, CDR1 is SEHNR, CDR2 FQNEAQ (reference sequence). V shed 4 bases, J shed 4 bases, and the junction held 3 bases outside the gene matches. The CDR3 is made up of 14 amino acids. The chain employs TRBV7-9 and TRBJ2-7, with TRBD2 matching over 11 bases. Sequences were obtained from peripheral blood. The receptor comes from a woman aged 45-60 years with acute or convalescent COVID-19. The CDR3 region is CASSSLAGGYEQYF. In DNA, the CDR3 is TGTGCCAGCAGCTCGCTAGCGGGAGGATACGAGCAGTACTTC.